The 3 T cell receptor beta chains below all came from one sample that was sequenced in a study of T cell responses to AZD1222 COVID-19 vaccine. Measured with immunoSEQ multiplex PCR; TCRdb has only the in-frame clones, and not every one. The table includes approximately 220,000 clones, just over 90% detected once. Sequenced material: peripheral blood, taken on day 0 of MenACWY control vaccination. The source of these receptors is an adult in good health.

The chain recombines TRBV14 with TRBJ2-3, with D possibly TRBD2 on 5 matching bases. Trimming shortened V by 4 bases and J by 0 bases, and 8 bases separated the two germline ends. The CDR3 loop spans 14 amino acids. CDR1 and CDR2 from the germline V gene are SGHDN and FVKESK. CDR3 loop: CASSLEGSTDTQYF. As DNA, the CDR3 is TGTGCCAGCAGCCTTGAGGGAAGCACAGATACGCAGTATTTT.

The V gene is TRBV13, the J gene TRBJ1-2; maybe TRBD1 (5 bases). V lost 1 base, J lost 4 bases, and 10 bases lay in between. CDR3 length equals 14 residues. Germline V lookup: CDR1 PRHDT, CDR2 FYEKMQ (reference sequence). CDR3 sequence: CASSLEAGRYGYTF. As DNA, the CDR3 is TGTGCCAGCAGCTTAGAAGCAGGGCGCTATGGCTACACCTTC.

The V gene is TRBV28, the J gene TRBJ1-1, with unresolved D. This CDR3 is built from 12 residues. The V gene lost 7 bases and the J gene lost 0 bases, with 6 bases spanning the gap. The germline V gene encodes CDR1 MDHEN and CDR2 SYDVKM. CDR3 protein: CASNQVNTEAFF. The CDR3 DNA is TGTGCCAGCAACCAGGTGAACACTGAAGCTTTCTTT.